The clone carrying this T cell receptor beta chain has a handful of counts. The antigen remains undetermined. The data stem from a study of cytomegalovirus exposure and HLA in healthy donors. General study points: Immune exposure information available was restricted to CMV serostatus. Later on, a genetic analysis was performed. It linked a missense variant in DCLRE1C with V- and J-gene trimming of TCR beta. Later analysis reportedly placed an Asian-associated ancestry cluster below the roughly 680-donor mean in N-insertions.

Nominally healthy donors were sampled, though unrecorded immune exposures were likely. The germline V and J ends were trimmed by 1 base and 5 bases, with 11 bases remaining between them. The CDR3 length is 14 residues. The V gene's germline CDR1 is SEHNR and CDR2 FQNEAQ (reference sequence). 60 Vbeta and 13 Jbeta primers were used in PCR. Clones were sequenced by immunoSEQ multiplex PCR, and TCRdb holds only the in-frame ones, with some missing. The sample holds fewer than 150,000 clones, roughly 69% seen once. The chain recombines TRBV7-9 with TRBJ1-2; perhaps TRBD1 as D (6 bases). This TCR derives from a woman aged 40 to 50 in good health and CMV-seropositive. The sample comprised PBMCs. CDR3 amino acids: CASSLGGGRYGYTF. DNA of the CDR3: TGTGCCAGCAGCTTAGGCGGGGGCAGATATGGCTACACCTTC.